This TCR beta chain originates from a study of a mutant IDH1 vaccine in newly diagnosed glioma. Study information: Treated patients had a mean age of around 40 years and a sex split that was around 60% male and approximately 38% female. Patients got radiotherapy, temozolomide, or both beforehand, and most got both.

The CDR3 covers 15 residues. Germline CDR1 and CDR2: SGHVS and FQNEAQ. V dropped 3 bases and J dropped 4 bases, with 15 bases sitting between them. A remark on this clone: Its antigen is unknown.

The sample's time point: week 5, during vaccination. Each dose delivered 300 ug of mutant IDH1 20-mer peptide subcutaneously with imiquimod. Measured with immunoSEQ multiplex PCR; TCRdb has only the in-frame clones, and not every one. Of about 54,000 clones in the sample, about 81% are singletons; the top ten hold about 3.2%. The J gene is TRBJ1-2, the V gene TRBV7-8; D remains ambiguous. Source: PBMCs, taken from a glioma patient whose treatment included an IDH1 peptide vaccine. This receptor was taken from a man in his thirties or forties with glioma. For the CDR3, the DNA is TGTGCCAGCAGCTTGGCCGGCAGCCCGATCTATGGCTACACCTTC. It codes for CASSLAGSPIYGYTF. Full variable domain (remainder filled in from reference TRBV7-8 and TRBJ1-2): GAGVSQSPRYKVAKRGQDVALRCDPISGHVSLFWYQQALGQGPEFLTYFQNEAQLDKSGLPSDRFFAERPEGSVSTLKIQRTQQEDSAVYLCASSLAGSPIYGYTFGSGTRLTVV.